This TCR beta chain was documented in a study of control samples from healthy donors and cancer patients (dated by TCRdb to 2020 to 2022). A remark on this clone: It has no known antigen specificity. The record has no base qualities; no much larger clone is one base away.

CDR1 and CDR2 are drawn from the germline V gene: MNHNS, SASEGT. The trim is 2 bases for V and 4 bases for J, with a gap of 9 bases between the germline ends. The CDR3 goes from the cysteine to the phenylalanine over 15 residues. The read is trimmed to its CDR3 DNA, 45 bases read in frame from base 1. Libraries were constructed by the immunoSEQ multiplex PCR assay. As stored in TCRdb, this immuneACCESS dataset retains in-frame rearrangements with V and J assigned. A fraction of the clones does not appear; measured against another copy, unresolved V genes explain less than half of the discrepancy, and the remainder lacks a known reason. The sample table contains around 130,000 clones; only one count was recorded for just under 90% of them. About 7.6% of the sample is held by the ten biggest clonotypes.

The sequencing input was PBMCs. The clonotype comes from a man aged 50 to 60 with head and neck cancer. This chain is built from TRBV6-1 and TRBJ2-6, with no reliable assignment of the D segment. The CDR3 has the sequence CASSEFGSGANVLTF. The DNA sequence follows: TGTGCCAGCAGTGAATTTGGGTCCGGGGCCAACGTCCTGACTTTC.